This T cell receptor beta chain derives from a study of blood T cells in healthy people across ages (dated by TCRdb to between 2015 and 2017). Broadly, across the study: In model experiments, roughly one uniquely barcoded TCR beta cDNA molecule per two T cells was captured by template switching. The study measured age-related changes in TCR beta repertoire diversity using deep sequencing normalized with unique cDNA molecular identifiers. Four age groups were formed from the donors: young (average 16 years), middle-aged (just under 40), aged (over 55) and long-lived (more than 75). Donors of different ages were randomly distributed across sequencing lanes to avoid experimental bias. Two additional independent replicas of 1 million unique cDNA reads from the same blood draw were analyzed for two donors (one aged 18 to 30 and one aged 80 or older). What the research found in general, with its limitations: There was a strong correlation between observed TCR beta diversity and the percentage of naive T cells measured by flow cytometry. Conclusive comparison of naive and antigen-experienced compartments was prevented by the profiling of bulk unsorted PBMCs. Because donor CMV infection status was unknown, age-related changes in expanded clonotypes were potentially confounded. Total diversity estimates from one million sequenced T cells were considered lower bounds and underestimates. Compared with the aged group, the long-lived group had more naive CD4+ T cells, fewer expanded clones and increased TCR diversity, a pattern suggesting age selection. As age increased, observed TCR beta diversity per million T cells dropped in a roughly linear way, and a significant reduction was already evident by age 40.

This clonotype occurred a few times. The target of this receptor is not known. No much larger clonotype is one base removed from it; base qualities were not supplied. Library construction relied on 5' RACE. Sequenced on an Illumina HiSeq 2500. A second 7 to 11 cycle PCR used a sample-barcoded 5' primer and a J-beta primer mix. A unique molecular identifier was introduced onto each TCR beta cDNA molecule by a template-switch 5' adaptor carrying 12 random nucleotides. Each sample yielded at least 2.5 million CDR3-containing paired-end reads. All of the RNA was converted into first-strand cDNA using the Mint cDNA synthesis kit, with a TRBC-specific oligonucleotide serving as the primer. After uracil-DNA glycosylase treatment, a first 18-cycle PCR used universal primers M1SS and BC2_uni_R on all cDNA. The authors' pipeline ran thus. Normalization of each sample was performed by random selection of 1 million high-quality reads, each carrying a distinct molecular identifier. Reads with shared molecular identifiers were discarded instead of being binned into consensus sequences. MiTCR, with a Q25 quality threshold and the strictest error-elimination algorithm, was used for CDR3 identification, clonotype clustering and error correction. Lower-bound total TCR beta diversity was estimated with a nonparametric unseen species model using Euler transformation. In-frame beta chains were kept once TCRdb had trimmed the public reads at Q25 with fastp and called clones with MiXCR. Identical CDR3 proteins give one entry, which carries the most common genes and DNA. For this entry, the V and J calls and clone size follow TCRdb and not the study's own pipeline. This sample lists about 1.5 million distinct CDR3 sequences; 42% were detected once. The top ten clonotypes cover 7.9% of the sample.

The V and J ends are trimmed by 6 bases and 4 bases, leaving 13 bases between them. The CDR3, from cysteine to phenylalanine, totals 14 residues. The entry retains the CDR3 DNA only, 42 bases that are in frame from base 1. CDR1 and CDR2 (ENHRY, SYGVKD) derive from the germline V gene. Systemically healthy Caucasian individuals from Russia, roughly 40 in total and aged roughly 6 to 95 years, were included as donors. Roughly 9.5 milliliters of peripheral blood were drawn from each donor into EDTA-treated Vacutainer tubes. PBMCs were isolated by Ficoll-Paque density-gradient centrifugation, with at least 7 million obtained per sample. Trizol reagent was used to extract total RNA from the PBMCs, yielding at least 6 micrograms per sample. For every donor, flow cytometry on a PBMC aliquot measured the percentage of naive CD45RAhigh/CD27high T cells.

The receptor comes from a woman under 30 in good health. The rearrangement combines TRBV10-3 with TRBJ1-5; the D gene identity is not certain. Material for sequencing was blood. The encoded CDR3 is CAIRGDGRNQPQHF. The nucleotides are TGTGCCATCAGAGGAGACGGACGGAATCAGCCCCAGCATTTT.